The rows below give T cell receptor beta chains drawn from one sample of a study of shared clonotypes between healthy human individuals. Profiling relied on immunoSEQ multiplex PCR, and the TCRdb table lists in-frame clones only, not all of them. The sample contains millions of clones, 85% to 95% of which appear only once. The specimen sequenced was naive CD8+ T cells from PBMCs. All receptors derive from a man between 18 and 29 years old in good health. Some clones in this sample may be carry-over from other donors' samples. Each CDR3 is given with its conserved first and last residue. Each record gives: D gene, V gene, J gene, clone size, CDR3 DNA, CDR3 protein. D genes are given only for firm matches. The listing skips clone size in some rows; elsewhere it reads once, few, many or a size class.

D gene: -; V gene: TRBV27; J gene: TRBJ2-5; clone size: once; CDR3 DNA: TGTGCCAGCAGTTTATCGCCCGGGTCAGGGGAGACCCAGTACTTC; CDR3 protein: CASSLSPGSGETQYF
D gene: TRBD2; V gene: TRBV29-1; J gene: TRBJ2-7; clone size: -; CDR3 DNA: TGCAGCGCGATTGGACTAGCGGGAGTCCACGAGCAGTACTTC; CDR3 protein: CSAIGLAGVHEQYF
D gene: -; V gene: TRBV2; J gene: TRBJ1-1; clone size: -; CDR3 DNA: TGTGCCAGCAGTGATAGGCGCACTGAAGCTTTCTTT; CDR3 protein: CASSDRRTEAFF
D gene: TRBD2; V gene: TRBV5-1; J gene: TRBJ2-2; clone size: -; CDR3 DNA: TGCGCCAGCAGCTACCTAGCGGGGACCGGGGAGCTGTTTTTT; CDR3 protein: CASSYLAGTGELFF
D gene: TRBD1; V gene: TRBV27; J gene: TRBJ2-7; clone size: -; CDR3 DNA: TGTGCCAGCAGTTTATTAGGGACAGGGTTATACGAGCAGTACTTC; CDR3 protein: CASSLLGTGLYEQYF
D gene: TRBD2; V gene: TRBV4-2; J gene: TRBJ2-1; clone size: -; CDR3 DNA: TGTGCCAGCAGCCAAGAACCGGCTAGCGGAGAAGGGCACAATGAGCAGTTCTTC; CDR3 protein: CASSQEPASGEGHNEQFF
D gene: -; V gene: TRBV5-6; J gene: TRBJ2-7; clone size: -; CDR3 DNA: TGTGCCAGCAGCTTGGGCGGCTACGAGCAGTACTTC; CDR3 protein: CASSLGGYEQYF
D gene: TRBD1; V gene: TRBV5-4; J gene: TRBJ2-7; clone size: -; CDR3 DNA: TGTGCGACCACGGCCCCGGGACAGGGCTACGAGCAGTACTTC; CDR3 protein: CATTAPGQGYEQYF
D gene: -; V gene: TRBV19; J gene: TRBJ1-2; clone size: -; CDR3 DNA: TGTGCCAGTAGTTTGACTTTATCTGGCTACACCTTC; CDR3 protein: CASSLTLSGYTF
D gene: TRBD2; V gene: TRBV7-2; J gene: TRBJ2-7; clone size: -; CDR3 DNA: TGTGCCAGCAGCCCAAGTTGGACTAGCGGGAGTTACGAGCAGTACTTC; CDR3 protein: CASSPSWTSGSYEQYF
D gene: TRBD2; V gene: TRBV7-9; J gene: TRBJ2-2; clone size: -; CDR3 DNA: TGTGCCAGCAGCTTAGGAGCCGGGGGACTAGCGAGCACCGGGGAGCTGTTTTTT; CDR3 protein: CASSLGAGGLASTGELFF
D gene: TRBD1; V gene: TRBV2; J gene: TRBJ1-1; clone size: once; CDR3 DNA: TGTGCCAGAACAGGGGGTGATACTGAAGCTTTCTTT; CDR3 protein: CARTGGDTEAFF
D gene: TRBD1; V gene: TRBV5-1; J gene: TRBJ2-5; clone size: -; CDR3 DNA: TGCGCCAGCAGCTTGGGGTTACAGGGGGGAGAGACCCAGTACTTC; CDR3 protein: CASSLGLQGGETQYF
D gene: TRBD1; V gene: TRBV27; J gene: TRBJ1-2; clone size: -; CDR3 DNA: TGTGCCAGCAGTTTGGGTTACCCGACAGGGGCTTTTGGCTACACCTTC; CDR3 protein: CASSLGYPTGAFGYTF
D gene: -; V gene: TRBV5-1; J gene: TRBJ1-1; clone size: -; CDR3 DNA: TGCGCCAGCAGCTTGGAGACAAAGAACACTGAAGCTTTCTTT; CDR3 protein: CASSLETKNTEAFF
D gene: -; V gene: TRBV7-3; J gene: TRBJ2-1; clone size: -; CDR3 DNA: TGTGCCAGCAGCTTAAGCGGACAGTACAATGAGCAGTTCTTC; CDR3 protein: CASSLSGQYNEQFF
D gene: -; V gene: TRBV6-5; J gene: TRBJ1-4; clone size: once; CDR3 DNA: TGTGCCAGCAGTTACGCCGGGGATGTTAATGAAAAACTGTTTTTT; CDR3 protein: CASSYAGDVNEKLFF
D gene: -; V gene: TRBV29-1; J gene: TRBJ2-7; clone size: -; CDR3 DNA: TGCAGCTCATTCGTGGAGAGTAACGAGCAGTACTTC; CDR3 protein: CSSFVESNEQYF
D gene: TRBD2; V gene: TRBV10-2; J gene: TRBJ2-7; clone size: -; CDR3 DNA: TGCGCCAGCAGTGACCCACTAGCGGCCTTTTACGAGCAGTACTTC; CDR3 protein: CASSDPLAAFYEQYF
D gene: TRBD1; V gene: TRBV7-6; J gene: TRBJ2-7; clone size: -; CDR3 DNA: TGTGCCAGCAGCTCGGGACAGGGGGCCTACGAGCAGTACTTC; CDR3 protein: CASSSGQGAYEQYF
D gene: -; V gene: TRBV15; J gene: TRBJ1-1; clone size: -; CDR3 DNA: TGTGCCACCAGCAGAGGGGGGCTGGGAACTGAAGCTTTCTTT; CDR3 protein: CATSRGGLGTEAFF
D gene: -; V gene: TRBV7-2; J gene: TRBJ1-2; clone size: once; CDR3 DNA: TGTGCCAGCAGCCCGCAGGGGATGTACTATGGCTACACCTTC; CDR3 protein: CASSPQGMYYGYTF
D gene: TRBD2; V gene: TRBV2; J gene: TRBJ2-5; clone size: -; CDR3 DNA: TGTGCCACCAAAGGGGCTAGCGGGATCCAAGAGACCCAGTACTTC; CDR3 protein: CATKGASGIQETQYF
D gene: -; V gene: TRBV9; J gene: TRBJ2-7; clone size: -; CDR3 DNA: TGTGCCAGCAGCCCACGGACTCTCTCCTACGAGCAGTACTTC; CDR3 protein: CASSPRTLSYEQYF
D gene: -; V gene: TRBV4-3; J gene: TRBJ2-1; clone size: -; CDR3 DNA: TGCGCCAGCAGCCAATGGGGGGATGAGCAGTTCTTC; CDR3 protein: CASSQWGDEQFF
D gene: -; V gene: TRBV4-1; J gene: TRBJ2-7; clone size: -; CDR3 DNA: TGCGCCAGCAGCCAGGATACTCGCTTAGGACAAAGAGAGTACTTC; CDR3 protein: CASSQDTRLGQREYF
D gene: TRBD1; V gene: TRBV5-6; J gene: TRBJ2-2; clone size: -; CDR3 DNA: TGTGCCAGCAGCTTGGGAGCGTGGGACAGGGAAGACTACCGTGGGGAGCTGTTTTTT; CDR3 protein: CASSLGAWDREDYRGELFF
D gene: -; V gene: TRBV7-6; J gene: TRBJ2-1; clone size: once; CDR3 DNA: TGTGCCAGCAGCTTACTCGTATTTTCTAGCGCATACAATGAGCAGTTCTTC; CDR3 protein: CASSLLVFSSAYNEQFF
D gene: -; V gene: TRBV19; J gene: TRBJ1-1; clone size: -; CDR3 DNA: TGTGCCAGTAGTATAGATGATGAAGGGGGAATCACTGAAGCTTTCTTT; CDR3 protein: CASSIDDEGGITEAFF
D gene: TRBD2; V gene: TRBV14; J gene: TRBJ2-1; clone size: -; CDR3 DNA: TGTGCCAGCAGCCAACGTTTCGGACTAGCGGGATCCAGTGAGCAGTTCTTC; CDR3 protein: CASSQRFGLAGSSEQFF
D gene: -; V gene: TRBV11-1; J gene: TRBJ2-7; clone size: once; CDR3 DNA: TGTGCCAGCAGCTTACTGGGGGCAGCTCGCTACGAGCAGTACTTC; CDR3 protein: CASSLLGAARYEQYF
D gene: TRBD1; V gene: TRBV7-3; J gene: TRBJ2-1; clone size: -; CDR3 DNA: TGTGCCAGCAGCTTATTCCCAGGGGGTGGGCACAATGAGCAGTTCTTC; CDR3 protein: CASSLFPGGGHNEQFF
D gene: -; V gene: TRBV10-1; J gene: TRBJ2-2; clone size: few; CDR3 DNA: TGCGCCAGCAGTGAACGTTCCGGGGAGCTGTTTTTT; CDR3 protein: CASSERSGELFF
D gene: -; V gene: TRBV1; J gene: TRBJ1-2; clone size: -; CDR3 DNA: TGCACCAGCAGCCACGACAGCCTCGTTAACTATGGCTACACCTTC; CDR3 protein: CTSSHDSLVNYGYTF
D gene: -; V gene: TRBV7-7; J gene: TRBJ2-7; clone size: -; CDR3 DNA: TGTGCCAGCAGCCCAGGACGGGGGAACTACGAGCAGTACTTC; CDR3 protein: CASSPGRGNYEQYF
D gene: TRBD1; V gene: TRBV10-2; J gene: TRBJ1-4; clone size: -; CDR3 DNA: TGCGCCAGCAGTTGGACAGGACCTAATGAAAAACTGTTTTTT; CDR3 protein: CASSWTGPNEKLFF
D gene: TRBD2; V gene: TRBV30; J gene: TRBJ2-7; clone size: -; CDR3 DNA: TGTGCCTGGGGCGGACTAGCGTCCGAGCAGTACTTC; CDR3 protein: CAWGGLASEQYF